These T cell receptor beta chains were read from a single sample in a study of T cells in Graves' hyperthyroidism and ophthalmopathy. TCRdb itself ran the multiplex PCR reads through MiXCR, one entry per CDR3 protein. The sample holds about 380,000 distinct CDR3 sequences, about 18% seen once. The sequenced material came from blood. Receptors were obtained from a man in his late teens or twenties with Graves' ophthalmopathy. Each CDR3 is given with its conserved first and last residue. Fields, in order: J gene, CDR3 length, V gene, D gene, clone size, CDR3 protein, CDR3 DNA. The D gene is left open where the match is weak. A row's size may be missing; if present it is once, few, many or a size class.

j_call: TRBJ2-7; cdr3_length: 13; v_call: TRBV20-1; d_call: TRBD1; clone_size: few; cdr3_aa: CSASDRGPYEQYF; cdr3_nt: TGCAGTGCTTCTGACAGGGGTCCCTACGAGCAGTACTTC
j_call: TRBJ1-5; cdr3_length: 11; v_call: TRBV2; d_call: NA; clone_size: NA; cdr3_aa: CASRGDRPQHF; cdr3_nt: TGTGCCAGCAGGGGCGATCGGCCCCAGCATTTT
j_call: TRBJ2-7; cdr3_length: 15; v_call: TRBV5-1; d_call: TRBD2; clone_size: few; cdr3_aa: CASSQKRGGLHEQYF; cdr3_nt: TGCGCCAGCAGCCAAAAGCGGGGGGGCCTCCACGAGCAGTACTTC
j_call: TRBJ2-1; cdr3_length: 13; v_call: TRBV27; d_call: NA; clone_size: few; cdr3_aa: CASSLPTFNEQFF; cdr3_nt: TGTGCCAGCAGTTTACCCACTTTCAATGAGCAGTTCTTC
j_call: TRBJ2-2; cdr3_length: 20; v_call: TRBV27; d_call: TRBD1; clone_size: NA; cdr3_aa: CASRSRQGVFHLSRTGELFF; cdr3_nt: TGTGCCAGCAGATCAAGACAGGGGGTTTTTCATTTATCGAGGACCGGGGAGCTGTTTTTT
j_call: TRBJ1-1; cdr3_length: 11; v_call: TRBV7-9; d_call: NA; clone_size: NA; cdr3_aa: CASSLVQEAFF; cdr3_nt: TGTGCCAGCAGCTTAGTACAAGAAGCTTTCTTT
j_call: TRBJ2-7; cdr3_length: 15; v_call: TRBV10-3; d_call: TRBD1; clone_size: many; cdr3_aa: CAISVGTADSYEQYF; cdr3_nt: TGTGCCATCAGTGTTGGGACAGCCGACTCCTACGAGCAGTACTTC
j_call: TRBJ2-1; cdr3_length: 13; v_call: TRBV20-1; d_call: NA; clone_size: many; cdr3_aa: CSAIAPAHHEQFF; cdr3_nt: TGCAGTGCTATCGCCCCAGCCCACCATGAGCAGTTCTTC
j_call: TRBJ2-1; cdr3_length: 15; v_call: TRBV5-1; d_call: TRBD1; clone_size: many; cdr3_aa: CASSRTPGQYNEQFF; cdr3_nt: TGCGCCAGCAGCAGAACCCCGGGACAGTACAATGAGCAGTTCTTC
j_call: TRBJ1-5; cdr3_length: 15; v_call: TRBV3-1; d_call: TRBD1; clone_size: many; cdr3_aa: CASSFDRGVNQPQHF; cdr3_nt: TGTGCCAGCAGCTTTGACAGGGGCGTCAATCAGCCCCAGCATTTT
j_call: TRBJ1-1; cdr3_length: 13; v_call: TRBV5-1; d_call: NA; clone_size: many; cdr3_aa: CATALGGNTEAFF; cdr3_nt: TGCGCCACCGCTTTAGGGGGGAACACTGAAGCTTTCTTT
j_call: TRBJ1-2; cdr3_length: 14; v_call: TRBV4-1; d_call: NA; clone_size: NA; cdr3_aa: CASSQESQNYGYTF; cdr3_nt: TGCGCCAGCAGCCAAGAGTCACAGAACTATGGCTACACCTTC
j_call: TRBJ1-4; cdr3_length: 14; v_call: TRBV5-6; d_call: TRBD1; clone_size: NA; cdr3_aa: CASSDGTVGEKLFF; cdr3_nt: TGTGCCAGCAGCGACGGGACAGTAGGGGAAAAACTGTTTTTT